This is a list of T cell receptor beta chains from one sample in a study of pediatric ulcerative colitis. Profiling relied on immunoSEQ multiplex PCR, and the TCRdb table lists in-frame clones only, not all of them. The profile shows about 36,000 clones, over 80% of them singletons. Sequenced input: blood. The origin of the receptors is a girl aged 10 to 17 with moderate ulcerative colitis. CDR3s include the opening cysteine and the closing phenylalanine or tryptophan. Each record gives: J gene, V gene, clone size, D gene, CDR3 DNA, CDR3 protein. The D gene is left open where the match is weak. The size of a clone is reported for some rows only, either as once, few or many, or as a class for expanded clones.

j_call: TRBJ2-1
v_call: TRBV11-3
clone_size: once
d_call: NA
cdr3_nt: TGTGCCAGCAGCTTGGGGTTGGGGCTATACCCCAATGAGCAGTTCTTC
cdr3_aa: CASSLGLGLYPNEQFF

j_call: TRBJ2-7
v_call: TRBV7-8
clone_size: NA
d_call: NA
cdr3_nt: TGTGCCAGCAGCCGGGTGGAAAACTCCTACGAGCAGTACTTC
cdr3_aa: CASSRVENSYEQYF

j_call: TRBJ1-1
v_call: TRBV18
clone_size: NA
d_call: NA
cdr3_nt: TGTGCCAGCTCACCGGCGCTCATGAACACTGAAGCTTTCTTT
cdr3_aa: CASSPALMNTEAFF

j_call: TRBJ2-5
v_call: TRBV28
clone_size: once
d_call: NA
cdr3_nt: TGTGCCAGCAGTTTACGGGGGCCTGAGACCCAGTACTTC
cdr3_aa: CASSLRGPETQYF

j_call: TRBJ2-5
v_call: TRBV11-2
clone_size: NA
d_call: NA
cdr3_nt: TGTGCCAGCAGCTTTCGTCCCGGAAAACAGCACCAAGAGACCCAGTACTTC
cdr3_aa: CASSFRPGKQHQETQYF

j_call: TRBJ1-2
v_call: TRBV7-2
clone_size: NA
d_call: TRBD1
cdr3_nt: TGTGCCAGCAGCCCAGGGACAGCCAACTATGGCTACACCTTC
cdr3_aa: CASSPGTANYGYTF

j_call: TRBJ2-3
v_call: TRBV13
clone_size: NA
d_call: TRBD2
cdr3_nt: TGTGCCAGCAGCGCACTGAGCGGGGGAACAGATACGCAGTATTTT
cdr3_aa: CASSALSGGTDTQYF

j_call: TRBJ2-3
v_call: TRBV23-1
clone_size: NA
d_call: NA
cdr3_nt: TGCGCCAGCAGTCAGAGGAGGGGGAAGAGCACAGATACGCAGTATTTT
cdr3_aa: CASSQRRGKSTDTQYF

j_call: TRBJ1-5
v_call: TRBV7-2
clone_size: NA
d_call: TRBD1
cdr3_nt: TGTGCCAGCAGCCCCGACAGGGAAGGGAGTCAGCCCCAGCATTTT
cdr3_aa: CASSPDREGSQPQHF

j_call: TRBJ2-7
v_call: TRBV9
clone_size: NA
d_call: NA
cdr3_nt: TGTGCCAGCAGCGTAGAGGCAGGGAGCTCCTACGAGCAGTACTTC
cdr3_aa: CASSVEAGSSYEQYF

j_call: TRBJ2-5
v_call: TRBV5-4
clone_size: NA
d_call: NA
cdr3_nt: TGTGCCAGCAGCACCGCGAAGGGGGGAAGGCAAGAGACCCAGTACTTC
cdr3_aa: CASSTAKGGRQETQYF

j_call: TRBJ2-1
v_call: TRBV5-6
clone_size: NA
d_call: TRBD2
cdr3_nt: TGTGCCAGCAGCTTAGTAGCGGGGGGATCCCGTTCCTACAATGAGCAGTTCTTC
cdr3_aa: CASSLVAGGSRSYNEQFF

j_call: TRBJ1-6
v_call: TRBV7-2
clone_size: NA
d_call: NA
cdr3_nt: TGTGCCAGCAGCTTAGTTGAGACGGGAAGGGGAACACCCCTCCACTTT
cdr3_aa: CASSLVETGRGTPLHF

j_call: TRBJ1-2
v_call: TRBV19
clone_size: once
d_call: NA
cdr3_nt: TGTGCCAGTAGCATCTACCGGGACCTGATCGATGGCTACACCTTC
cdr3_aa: CASSIYRDLIDGYTF

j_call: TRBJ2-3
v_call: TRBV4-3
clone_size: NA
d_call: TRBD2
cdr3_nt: TGCGCCAGCAGCCAAGCCCCGACTAGCTTGGATACGCAGTATTTT
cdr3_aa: CASSQAPTSLDTQYF

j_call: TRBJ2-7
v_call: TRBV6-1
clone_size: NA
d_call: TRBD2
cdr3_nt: TGTGCCAGCAGTCCTGGACTAGGGGCCTACGAGCAGTACTTC
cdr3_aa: CASSPGLGAYEQYF

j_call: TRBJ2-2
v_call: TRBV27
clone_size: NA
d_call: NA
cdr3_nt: TGTGCCAGCAGTTTATACCCCAACACCGGGGAGCTGTTTTTT
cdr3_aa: CASSLYPNTGELFF

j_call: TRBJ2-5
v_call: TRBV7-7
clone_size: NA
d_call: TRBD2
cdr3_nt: TGTGCTAGCAGCTTCCAGCGGGGGGGCCCCGAGACCCAGTACTTC
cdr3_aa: CASSFQRGGPETQYF

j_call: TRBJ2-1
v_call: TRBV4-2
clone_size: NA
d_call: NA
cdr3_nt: TGTGCCAGCAGCCAAGAGCCCACTTCTGGGAATGAGCAGTTCTTC
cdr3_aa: CASSQEPTSGNEQFF

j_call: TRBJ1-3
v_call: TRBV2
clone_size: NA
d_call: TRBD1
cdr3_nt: TGTGCCAGCAGTGCCCGACAGGGCCTCTTCTCTGGAAACACCATATATTTT
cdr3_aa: CASSARQGLFSGNTIYF

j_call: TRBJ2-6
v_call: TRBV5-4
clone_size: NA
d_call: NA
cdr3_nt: TGTGCCAGCAGCTCATTCCTTGGACGAGACCGTGGGGCCAACGTCCTGACTTTC
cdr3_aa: CASSSFLGRDRGANVLTF

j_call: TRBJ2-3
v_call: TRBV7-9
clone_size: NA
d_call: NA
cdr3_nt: TGTGCCAGCAGCTTAGGTCCGGGGACAGATACGCAGTATTTT
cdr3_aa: CASSLGPGTDTQYF

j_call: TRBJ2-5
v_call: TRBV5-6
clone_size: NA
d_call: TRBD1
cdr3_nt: TGTGCCAGCAGCGGGGGACAGCTGCAAGAGACCCAGTACTTC
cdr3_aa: CASSGGQLQETQYF

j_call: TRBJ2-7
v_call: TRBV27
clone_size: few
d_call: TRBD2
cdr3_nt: TGTGCCAGCAGTCCCACCCGGGGTAGCGGGGGGGCCGGGAACGAGCAGTACTTC
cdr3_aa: CASSPTRGSGGAGNEQYF

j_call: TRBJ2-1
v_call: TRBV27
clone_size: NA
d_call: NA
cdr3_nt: TGTGCCAGCAGCCCCGGACGGCGGAGGGACAATGAGCAGTTCTTC
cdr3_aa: CASSPGRRRDNEQFF

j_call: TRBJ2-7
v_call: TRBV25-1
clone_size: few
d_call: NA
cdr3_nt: TGTGCCAGCAGTGAATATGAGGAGCACGAGCAGTACTTC
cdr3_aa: CASSEYEEHEQYF

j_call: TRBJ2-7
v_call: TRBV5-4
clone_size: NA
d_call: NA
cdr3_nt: TGTGCCAGCAGCTTGTACCCCCCCTACGAGCAGTACTTC
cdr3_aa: CASSLYPPYEQYF

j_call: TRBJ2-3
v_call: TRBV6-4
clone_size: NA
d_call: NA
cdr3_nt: TGTGCCAGCAGTGACTCATGTAGGAATACGCAGTATTTT
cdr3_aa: CASSDSCRNTQYF

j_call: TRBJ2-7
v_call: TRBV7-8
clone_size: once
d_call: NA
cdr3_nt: TGTGCCAGCAGCTTAGTTCTGGGGACCTACGAGCAGTACTTC
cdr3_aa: CASSLVLGTYEQYF

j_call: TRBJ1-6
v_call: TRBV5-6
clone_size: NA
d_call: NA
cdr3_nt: TGTGCCAGCAGCTCCCGGTCAGCCAAAAGCTCCTATAATTCACCCCTCCACTTT
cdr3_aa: CASSSRSAKSSYNSPLHF

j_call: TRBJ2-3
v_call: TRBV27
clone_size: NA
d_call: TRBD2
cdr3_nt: TGTGCCAGCAGTTTGAGACTAGCGGGCACAGATACGCAGTATTTT
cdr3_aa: CASSLRLAGTDTQYF

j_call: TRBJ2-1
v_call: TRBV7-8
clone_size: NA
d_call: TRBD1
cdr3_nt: TGTGCCAGCAGCTTAGGTTGGGACAGCTCCTACAATGAGCAGTTCTTC
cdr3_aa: CASSLGWDSSYNEQFF

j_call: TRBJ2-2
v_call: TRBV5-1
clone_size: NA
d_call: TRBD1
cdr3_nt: TGCGCCAGCAGCCTGGACAGGGTAGCCGGGGAGCTGTTTTTT
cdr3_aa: CASSLDRVAGELFF

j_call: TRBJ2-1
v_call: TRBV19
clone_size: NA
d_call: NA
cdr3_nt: TGTGCCAGTAGTCTCCACGGTTTAGAGCAGTTCTTC
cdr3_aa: CASSLHGLEQFF

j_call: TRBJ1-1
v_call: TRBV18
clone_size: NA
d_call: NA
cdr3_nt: TGTGCCAGCTCACGATCAGGGAGGGGATGGAGCACTGAAGCTTTCTTT
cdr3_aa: CASSRSGRGWSTEAFF

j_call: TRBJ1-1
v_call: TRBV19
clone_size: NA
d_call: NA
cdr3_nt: TGTGCCAGTAGTATCGTGAGGATACGATCTATGTACACTGAAGCTTTCTTT
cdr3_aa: CASSIVRIRSMYTEAFF

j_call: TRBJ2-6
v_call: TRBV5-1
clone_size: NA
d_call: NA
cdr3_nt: TGCGCCAGCTTCTACGAAGGGGGTACTGGGGCCAACGTCCTGACTTTC
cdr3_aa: CASFYEGGTGANVLTF

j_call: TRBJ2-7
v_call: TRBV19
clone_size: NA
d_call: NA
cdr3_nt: TGTGCCAGTAGTACCCGACAGGGGAGGGGCTACGAGCAGTACTTC
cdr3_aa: CASSTRQGRGYEQYF

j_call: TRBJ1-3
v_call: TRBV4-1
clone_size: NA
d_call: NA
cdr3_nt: TGCGCCAGCAGCCAAGGGTTCCGCTCTGGAAACACCATATATTTT
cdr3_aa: CASSQGFRSGNTIYF

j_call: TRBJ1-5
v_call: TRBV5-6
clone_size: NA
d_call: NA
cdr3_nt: TGTGCCAGCAGCTTGGTTGGTCAGCCCCAGCATTTT
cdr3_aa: CASSLVGQPQHF

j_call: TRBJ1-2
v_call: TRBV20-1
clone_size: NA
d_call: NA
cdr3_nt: TGCATTAAGGACCGGGGGTATGGCTACACCTTC
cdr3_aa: CIKDRGYGYTF

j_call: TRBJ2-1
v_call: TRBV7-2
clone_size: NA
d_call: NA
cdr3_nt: TGTGCCAGCAGCTCTCAACTGGACGTGGGCAATGAGCAGTTCTTC
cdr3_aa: CASSSQLDVGNEQFF

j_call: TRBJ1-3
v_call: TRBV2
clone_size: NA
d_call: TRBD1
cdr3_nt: TGTGCCAGCAACCCCTGGACAGGGAGTGGAAACACCATATATTTT
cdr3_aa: CASNPWTGSGNTIYF

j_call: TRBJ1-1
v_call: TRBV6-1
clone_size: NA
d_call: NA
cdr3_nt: TGTGCCAGCAGCACCGCGTGGGGCACTGAAGCTTTCTTT
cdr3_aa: CASSTAWGTEAFF

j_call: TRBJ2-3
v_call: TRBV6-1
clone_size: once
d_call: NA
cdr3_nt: TGTGCCAGCAGTGAGGGGAGTACAGATACGCAGTATTTT
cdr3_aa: CASSEGSTDTQYF

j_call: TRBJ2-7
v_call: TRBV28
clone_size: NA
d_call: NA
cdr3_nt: TGTGCCAGCAGTCCCCGGACAGCTATCTCCTACGAGCAGTACTTC
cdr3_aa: CASSPRTAISYEQYF

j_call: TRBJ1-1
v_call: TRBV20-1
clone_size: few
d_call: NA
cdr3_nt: TGCAGTGCTCGATCGAACACTGAAGCTTTCTTT
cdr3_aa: CSARSNTEAFF

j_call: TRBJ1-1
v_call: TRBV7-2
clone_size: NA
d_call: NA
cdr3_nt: TGTGCCAGCAGCATGGGGCAGGGGAACACTGAAGCTTTCTTT
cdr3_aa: CASSMGQGNTEAFF

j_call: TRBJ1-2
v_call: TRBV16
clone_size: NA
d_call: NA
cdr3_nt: TGTGCCAGCAGCCAATCAGGGGTTGGCTACACCTTC
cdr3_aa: CASSQSGVGYTF